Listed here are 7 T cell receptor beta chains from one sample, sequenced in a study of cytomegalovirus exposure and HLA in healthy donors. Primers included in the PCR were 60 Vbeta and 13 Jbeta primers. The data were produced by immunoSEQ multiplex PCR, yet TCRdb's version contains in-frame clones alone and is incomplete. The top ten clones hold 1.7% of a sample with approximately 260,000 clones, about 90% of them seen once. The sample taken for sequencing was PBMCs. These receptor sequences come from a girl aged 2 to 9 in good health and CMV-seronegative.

The CDR3 DNA is TGTGCCAGCAGCTTCGAACTAGCGGGCCACGAGCAGTACTTC. It is translated as CASSFELAGHEQYF. V is TRBV28 and J is TRBJ2-7; 9 bases are a match to TRBD2. The CDR3 has 14 residues. Germline-derived CDR1 and CDR2 are MDHEN and SYDVKM. The J segment lost 5 bases and the V segment lost 6 bases, leaving 8 bases of the junction unmatched.

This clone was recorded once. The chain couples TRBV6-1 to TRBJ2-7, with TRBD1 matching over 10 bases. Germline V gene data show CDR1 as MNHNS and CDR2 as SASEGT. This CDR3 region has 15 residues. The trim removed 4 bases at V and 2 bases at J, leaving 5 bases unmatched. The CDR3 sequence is CASSGGQGSTYEQYF. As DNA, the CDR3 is TGTGCCAGCAGTGGGGGACAGGGGTCGACCTACGAGCAGTACTTC.

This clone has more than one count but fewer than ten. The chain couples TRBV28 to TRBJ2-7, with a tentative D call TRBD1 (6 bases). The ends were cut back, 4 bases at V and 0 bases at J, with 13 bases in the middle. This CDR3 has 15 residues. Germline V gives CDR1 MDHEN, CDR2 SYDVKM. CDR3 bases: TGTGCCAGCAGTTCCCACCAGGGGCGCTCCTACGAGCAGTACTTC. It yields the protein CASSSHQGRSYEQYF. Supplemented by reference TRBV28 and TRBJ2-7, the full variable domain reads DVKVTQSSRYLVKRTGEKVFLECVQDMDHENMFWYRQDPGLGLRLIYFSYDVKMKEKGDIPEGYSVSREKKERFSLILESASTNQTSMYLCASSSHQGRSYEQYFGPGTRLTVT.

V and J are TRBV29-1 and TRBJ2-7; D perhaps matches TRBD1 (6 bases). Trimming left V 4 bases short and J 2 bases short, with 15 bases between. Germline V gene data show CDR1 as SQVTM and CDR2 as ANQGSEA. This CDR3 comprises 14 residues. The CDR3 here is CSVGVQGWTYEQYF. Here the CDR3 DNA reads TGCAGCGTTGGAGTTCAGGGGTGGACCTACGAGCAGTACTTC.

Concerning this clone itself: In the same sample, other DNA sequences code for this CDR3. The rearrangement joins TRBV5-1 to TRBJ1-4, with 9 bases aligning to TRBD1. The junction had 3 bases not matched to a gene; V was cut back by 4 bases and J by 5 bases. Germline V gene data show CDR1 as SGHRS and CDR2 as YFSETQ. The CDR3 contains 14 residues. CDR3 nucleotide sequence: TGCGCCAGCAGCCTACAGGGGGCGAATGAAAAACTGTTTTTT. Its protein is CASSLQGANEKLFF.

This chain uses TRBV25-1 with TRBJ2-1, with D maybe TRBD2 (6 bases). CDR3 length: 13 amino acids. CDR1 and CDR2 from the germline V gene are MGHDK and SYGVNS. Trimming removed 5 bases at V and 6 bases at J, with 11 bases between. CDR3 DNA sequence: TGTGCCAGCAGTAGCGGAGGGCCCAATGAGCAGTTCTTC. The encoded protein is CASSSGGPNEQFF.

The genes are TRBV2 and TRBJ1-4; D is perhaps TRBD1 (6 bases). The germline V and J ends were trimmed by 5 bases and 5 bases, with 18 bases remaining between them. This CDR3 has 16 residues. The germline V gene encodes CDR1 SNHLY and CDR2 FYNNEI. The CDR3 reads CASSSSSGGQNEKLFF. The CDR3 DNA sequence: TGTGCCAGCAGTTCCTCGTCGGGCGGACAGAATGAAAAACTGTTTTTT.